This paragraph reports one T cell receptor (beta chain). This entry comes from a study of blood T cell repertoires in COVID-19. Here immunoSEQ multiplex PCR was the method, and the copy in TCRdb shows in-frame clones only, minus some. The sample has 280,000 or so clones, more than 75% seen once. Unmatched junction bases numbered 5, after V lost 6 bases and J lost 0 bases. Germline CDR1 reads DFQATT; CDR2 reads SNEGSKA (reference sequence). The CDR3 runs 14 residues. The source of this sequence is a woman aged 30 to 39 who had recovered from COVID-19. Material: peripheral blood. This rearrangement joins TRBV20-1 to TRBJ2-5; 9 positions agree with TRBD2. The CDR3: CSASPSGDQETQYF. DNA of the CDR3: TGCAGTGCCAGTCCTAGCGGGGACCAAGAGACCCAGTACTTC.